Below, 30 T cell receptor beta chains from the same sample are listed, as sequenced in a study of technical replicates of blood from a handful of donors. The table came from immunoSEQ multiplex PCR; TCRdb's copy has only in-frame clones and leaves some out. The sample lists just over 55,000 clones, 90% to 95% occurring once. The specimen was PBMCs. The receptors were gathered from a human donor in good health. Some clones in this sample may be carry-over from other donors' samples.

This chain links TRBV27 with TRBJ1-1, with D maybe TRBD1 (5 bases). This CDR3 has 17 amino acids. Germline CDR1 and CDR2: MNHEY and SMNVEV (reference sequence). V lost 5 bases, J lost 2 bases, and 21 bases lay in between. Here the CDR3 reads CASSNFGGGLYNTEAFF. The CDR3 DNA is TGTGCCAGCAGTAATTTCGGGGGAGGTTTGTATAACACTGAAGCTTTCTTT.

The chain combines TRBV7-9 with TRBJ1-3; D is unclear. The CDR3 spans 15 residues. Germline-derived CDR1 and CDR2 are SEHNR and FQNEAQ (reference sequence). V dropped 5 bases and J dropped 0 bases, with 11 bases sitting between them. CDR3 bases: TGTGCCAGCAGCCCCCCGGGAATCTCTGGAAACACCATATATTTT. It encodes CASSPPGISGNTIYF.

The chain links TRBV4-1 to TRBJ1-5; D is ambiguous. The V gene's germline CDR1 is MGHRA and CDR2 YSYEKL. Deletions cut 2 bases from V and 6 bases from J, with 11 bases between. CDR3 size: 14 residues. The CDR3 sequence: CASSQPNRGQPQHF. Written as DNA, the CDR3 is TGCGCCAGCAGCCAACCAAACCGGGGTCAGCCCCAGCATTTT.

This clone was found once. This rearrangement joins TRBV25-1 to TRBJ2-7; 8 nucleotides align to TRBD1. The CDR3 loop spans 15 amino acids. Germline loops: CDR1 MGHDK, CDR2 SYGVNS. Trimming removed 6 bases from V and 3 bases from J; junction bases left unmatched: 10. The chain's CDR3 is CASSLSGTGRYEQYF. The DNA of the CDR3 is TGTGCCAGCAGCTTATCCGGGACAGGCCGCTACGAGCAGTACTTC.

The DNA for the CDR3 is TGTGCCAGCAGTCTCGGCCGGGTAGAGACCCAGTACTTC. The encoded protein is CASSLGRVETQYF. V gene TRBV6-6 combines with J gene TRBJ2-5; D gene ambiguous. The CDR3 runs to 13 residues. With 5 bases removed from V and 4 bases from J, the gap between germline ends came to 11 bases. Per germline, CDR1 MNHNY and CDR2 SVGAGI (reference sequence).

The chain's CDR3 is CASSREDRVYEQYF. The CDR3 DNA is TGCGCCAGCAGTCGCGAGGACAGGGTCTACGAGCAGTACTTC. V and J are TRBV23-1 and TRBJ2-7; TRBD1 matches at 8 bases. TRBV23-1 is known as an ORF, though its function is uncertain. CDR3 length equals 14 residues. The junction had 5 bases not matched to a gene; V was cut back by 4 bases and J by 3 bases.

The rearrangement links TRBV7-6 to TRBJ2-2, with 7 positions matching TRBD1. Per germline, CDR1 SGHVS and CDR2 FNYEAQ. The CDR3 is 15 residues long. Trimming removed 1 base from V and 2 bases from J; junction bases left unmatched: 1. CDR3 DNA: TGTGCCAGCAGCTTAGTAGGGGGCAACACCGGGGAGCTGTTTTTT. Protein: CASSLVGGNTGELFF.

The chain carries TRBV2 and TRBJ1-2, with D possibly matching TRBD1 (5 bases). Germline V lookup: CDR1 SNHLY, CDR2 FYNNEI. V gave up 8 bases and J gave up 7 bases, with 20 bases separating them. The CDR3 sequence is 14 residues long. CDR3 bases: TGTGCCAGCCCTGACGTAGGGGTTGGAAGTGGCTACACCTTC. It codes for CASPDVGVGSGYTF.

V is TRBV7-9 and J is TRBJ1-2, with D possibly being TRBD1 (5 bases). Germline V CDR1 and CDR2: SEHNR, FQNEAQ (reference sequence). This CDR3 is 13 amino acids long. The germline V and J ends were trimmed by 5 bases and 8 bases, with 15 bases remaining between them. The DNA of the CDR3 is TGTGCCAGCAGCCGGGACTGGTCTAGCGGCTACACCTTC. Protein: CASSRDWSSGYTF.

The chain is built from TRBV2 and TRBJ1-5, with TRBD1 matching 8 bases. Germline-derived CDR1 and CDR2 are SNHLY and FYNNEI. V lost 6 bases to trimming and J lost 7 bases; unmatched junction nucleotides: 8. This CDR3 comprises 14 residues. CDR3 residues: CASRYTGGGQPQHF. Here the CDR3 DNA reads TGTGCCAGCAGGTACACAGGGGGGGGACAGCCCCAGCATTTT.

The chain has TRBV5-1 and TRBJ1-2; D is possibly TRBD1 (5 bases). The CDR3 consists of 13 residues. Germline V CDR1 and CDR2: SGHRS, YFSETQ. The germline V and J ends were trimmed by 4 bases and 2 bases, with 9 bases remaining between them. In nucleotides, the CDR3 is TGCGCCAGCAGCGTGGGACTGAACTATGGCTACACCTTC. Translation: CASSVGLNYGYTF.

V and J are TRBV27 and TRBJ2-3; D is perhaps TRBD2 (6 bases). The length of the CDR3 is 14 residues. V lost 6 bases, J lost 4 bases, and 14 bases lay in between. CDR1 and CDR2 (germline): MNHEY, SMNVEV (reference sequence). DNA of the CDR3: TGTGCCAGCAGGGGATTGGGGGGTCCAGATACGCAGTATTTT. Protein product: CASRGLGGPDTQYF.

The V and J genes are TRBV4-2 and TRBJ2-1, with 7 bases aligning to TRBD2. The CDR3 spans 13 residues. Germline V gene sequence: CDR1 LGHNA, CDR2 YNFKEQ. The ends lost 4 bases at V and 7 bases at J; junction bases unmatched: 4. The CDR3, as DNA: TGTGCCAGCAGCCTCGGACTAGATAATGAGCAGTTCTTC. This sequence encodes CASSLGLDNEQFF.

Turning to this clone: Its ends do not fully match the called genes, so a read error is possible. The genes are TRBV5-4 and TRBJ1-1; no clear D. There are 17 residues in the CDR3. Germline V gives CDR1 SGHNT, CDR2 YYREEE (reference sequence). This CDR3 is CASTLGSQFGGNTEAFF. The DNA for the CDR3 is TGTGCCAGCACCTTGGGGTCGCAGTTTGGTGGGAACACTGAAGCTTTCTTT. The full variable domain, in which reference TRBV5-4 and TRBJ1-1 provide the parts outside the CDR3, is ETGVTQSPTHLIKTRGQQVTLRCSSQSGHNTVSWYQQALGQGPQFIFQYYREEENGRGNFPPRFSGLQFPNYSSELNVNALELDDSALYLCASTLGSQFGGNTEAFFGQGTRLTVV.

CDR3 amino acids: CASTLTGFAEKLFF. CDR3 DNA: TGTGCCAGCACCCTGACAGGGTTCGCTGAAAAACTGTTTTTT. The gene calls are TRBV2 and TRBJ1-4; 7 bases match TRBD1. CDR3 length: 14 amino acids. Trimming removed 7 bases from V and 7 bases from J; junction bases left unmatched: 9. Germline lookup yields CDR1 SNHLY and CDR2 FYNNEI.

CDR3 sequence (DNA): TGTGCCTGGAGTGTCCCGGGCAGGGTCGCCTACGAGCAGTACTTC. Translating it yields CAWSVPGRVAYEQYF. The rearrangement joins TRBV30 to TRBJ2-7; possible D gene TRBD1, 5 bases. Germline CDR1 GTSNPN, CDR2 SVGIG (reference sequence). The V gene lost 0 bases and the J gene lost 2 bases, with 14 bases spanning the gap. The CDR3 covers 15 residues. The full variable domain, rest sourced from reference TRBV30 and TRBJ2-7, is SQTIHQWPATLVQPVGSPLSLECTVEGTSNPNLYWYRQAAGRGLQLLFYSVGIGQISSEVPQNLSASRPQDRQFILSSKKLLLSDSGFYLCAWSVPGRVAYEQYFGPGTRLTVT.

J is TRBJ1-2 and V is TRBV27; maybe TRBD1 (6 bases). Germline lookup yields CDR1 MNHEY and CDR2 SMNVEV (reference sequence). Deletions cut 3 bases from V and 4 bases from J, with 21 bases between. This CDR3 contains 17 residues. CDR3 nucleotide sequence: TGTGCCAGCAGTTTCGCAATAGGGGGAAACAGTCTCTATGGCTACACCTTC. This gives the protein CASSFAIGGNSLYGYTF.

The V call is TRBV6-1, the J call TRBJ2-7; TRBD1 is a possible D gene (6 bases). CDR3 size: 16 residues. Germline lookup yields CDR1 MNHNS and CDR2 SASEGT. V was pared by 2 bases and J by 0 bases, with 14 bases between. For the CDR3, the DNA is TGTGCCAGCAGTGAACCCGACGGGACACGCTCCTACGAGCAGTACTTC. Translation: CASSEPDGTRSYEQYF.

The chain recombines TRBV7-2 with TRBJ2-7; 11 bases agree with TRBD2. Germline CDR1 and CDR2: SGHTA and FQGNSA. This CDR3 is 14 amino acids long. The trim removed 6 bases at V and 2 bases at J, leaving 3 bases unmatched. CDR3 in DNA: TGTGCCAGCAGACTACTAGCGGGGGCCTACGAGCAGTACTTC. Amino acids: CASRLLAGAYEQYF.

The chain is built from TRBV4-3 and TRBJ2-3; 10 positions agree with TRBD2. There are 16 residues in the CDR3. The J segment lost 4 bases and the V segment lost 0 bases, leaving 4 bases of the junction unmatched. Germline assignment: CDR1 LGHNA and CDR2 YSLEER. The CDR3: CASSQETSGAADTQYF. The DNA of the CDR3 is TGCGCCAGCAGCCAAGAAACTAGCGGGGCGGCAGATACGCAGTATTTT.

This clone was seen a handful of times. The CDR3 sequence: CASSHSNSPLHF. The CDR3 DNA follows: TGTGCCAGCAGCCACAGTAATTCACCCCTCCACTTT. The chain joins TRBV14 to TRBJ1-6; no clear D gene. Germline lookup yields CDR1 SGHDN and CDR2 FVKESK. CDR3 length equals 12 residues. Trimming stripped 3 bases from V and 6 bases from J, with 3 bases between.

This chain uses TRBV5-1 with TRBJ2-1, with D perhaps matching TRBD2 (6 bases). The CDR3 is 15 amino acids. The germline gives CDR1 SGHRS, CDR2 YFSETQ. Trimming stripped 4 bases from V and 2 bases from J, with 13 bases between. CDR3 amino acids: CASSLGPGAYNEQFF. The CDR3 nucleotides are TGCGCCAGCAGCCTCGGACCGGGAGCCTACAATGAGCAGTTCTTC.

V and J are TRBV6-5 and TRBJ2-7; 7 positions agree with TRBD2. Germline V CDR1 and CDR2: MNHEY, SVGAGI. With V trimmed by 6 bases and J by 4 bases, 9 bases remained unmatched. This CDR3 spans 14 amino acids. In DNA, the CDR3 is TGTGCCAGCAGCGGAACCACGGGGGGTTACGAGCAGTACTTC. Protein: CASSGTTGGYEQYF.

The chain recombines TRBV7-3 with TRBJ2-1, with 11 bases lining up with TRBD2. The CDR3 has 16 residues. Trimming removed 4 bases from V and 4 bases from J; junction bases left unmatched: 6. In germline, CDR1 is SGHTA, CDR2 FQGTGA. CDR3 bases: TGTGCCAGCAGCTCAAAGCCTAGCGGGGGGTACAATGAGCAGTTCTTC. This sequence encodes CASSSKPSGGYNEQFF.

This chain uses TRBV5-5 with TRBJ2-5, with 7 bases that match TRBD1. Germline CDR1 SGHKS, CDR2 YYEKEE (reference sequence). This CDR3 has 13 residues. Unmatched junction bases numbered 6, after V lost 5 bases and J lost 5 bases. The CDR3 nucleotides are TGTGCCAGCAGTCCGACAGGGTTGGAGACCCAGTACTTC. Translating gives CASSPTGLETQYF.

The J gene is TRBJ1-2, the V gene TRBV7-2; 7 bases are a match to TRBD1. The CDR3 loop spans 12 amino acids. The trim removed 6 bases at V and 8 bases at J, leaving 6 bases unmatched. Germline V gene data show CDR1 as SGHTA and CDR2 as FQGNSA. CDR3 sequence: CASRPDRLGYTF. The CDR3 DNA is TGTGCCAGCAGGCCGGACAGGCTAGGCTACACCTTC.

This rearrangement joins TRBV7-2 to TRBJ1-1; 8 nucleotides align to TRBD1. J gave up 7 bases and V 1 base, and 5 bases lay outside the gene matches. Looked up from germline, CDR1 is SGHTA and CDR2 is FQGNSA. The CDR3 has 14 amino acids. As DNA, the CDR3 is TGTGCCAGCAGCTTAGACAGGGGGTCGGTTGAAGCTTTCTTT. Translation: CASSLDRGSVEAFF.

The rearrangement uses TRBV4-1 and TRBJ2-7; the D gene is possibly TRBD1 (6 bases). CDR3 size: 14 residues. CDR1 and CDR2 from the germline V gene are MGHRA and YSYEKL. V was pared by 1 base and J by 3 bases, with 10 bases between. As DNA, the CDR3 is TGCGCCAGCAGCCAAGGTCCAGGGGACTACGAGCAGTACTTC. This gives the protein CASSQGPGDYEQYF.

On this clone itself: Germline and junction disagree at one end, which may indicate a read error. Other DNA sequences in the same sample also yield this CDR3. The chain uses TRBV7-2 and TRBJ1-2, with 10 bases fitting TRBD1. This CDR3 contains 14 residues. CDR1 is SGHTA and CDR2 is FQGNSA in the germline V gene. CDR3 coding DNA: TGTGCCAGCAGCAGAGACAGGGGGCACTACGGCTACACCTTC. It specifies CASSRDRGHYGYTF.

This sequence joins TRBV11-1 and TRBJ2-7, with 8 bases aligning to TRBD1. CDR3 length equals 12 residues. Germline CDR1 reads SGHAT; CDR2 reads FQDESV (reference sequence). The J segment lost 7 bases and the V segment lost 5 bases, leaving 4 bases of the junction unmatched. The CDR3 here is CASSRRQGEQYF. The CDR3 nucleotides read TGTGCCAGCAGCCGTAGACAGGGGGAGCAGTACTTC.